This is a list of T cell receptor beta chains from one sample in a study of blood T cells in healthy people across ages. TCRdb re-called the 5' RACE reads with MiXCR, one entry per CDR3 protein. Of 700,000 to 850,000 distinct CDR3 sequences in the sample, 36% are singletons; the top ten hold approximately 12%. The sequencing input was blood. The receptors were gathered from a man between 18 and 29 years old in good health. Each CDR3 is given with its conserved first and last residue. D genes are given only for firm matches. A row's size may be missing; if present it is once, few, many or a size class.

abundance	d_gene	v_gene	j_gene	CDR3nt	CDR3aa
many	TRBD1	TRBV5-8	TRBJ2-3	TGTGCCAGCAGCTTCGGGGACAGGGTTTCCGCAGATACGCAGTATTTT	CASSFGDRVSADTQYF
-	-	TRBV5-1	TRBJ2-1	TGCGCCAGCAGCGTAGGGGGGGCATTTCAATCCACACACAATGAGCAGTTCTTC	CASSVGGAFQSTHNEQFF
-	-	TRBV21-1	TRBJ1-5	TGTGCCAGCAGACAACCTATTAGGGGTGATCAGCCCCAGCATTTT	CASRQPIRGDQPQHF
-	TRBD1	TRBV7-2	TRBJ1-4	TGTACCAGCAGCGAGGGGGCCTTTAATGAAAAACTGTTTTTT	CTSSEGAFNEKLFF
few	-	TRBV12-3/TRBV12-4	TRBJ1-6	TGTGCCAGCAGTTTTACAGAAGATTCACCCCTCCACTTT	CASSFTEDSPLHF
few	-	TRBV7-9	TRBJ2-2	TGTGCCAGCAGCTTAGGGGGACCTAACACCGGGGAGCTGTTTTTT	CASSLGGPNTGELFF
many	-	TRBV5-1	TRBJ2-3	TGCGCCAGCAGCTTGGAGGACACAGCAGATACGCAGTATTTT	CASSLEDTADTQYF
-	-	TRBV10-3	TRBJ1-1	TGTGCCATCAGCGACGAATCCGCGGGGGCCACTGAAGCTTTCTTT	CAISDESAGATEAFF
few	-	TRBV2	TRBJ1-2	TGTGCCAGCATACTGGTTGGTGCTGATGGCTACACCTTC	CASILVGADGYTF
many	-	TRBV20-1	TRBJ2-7	TGCAGTGCTAGAGATGTTTTGGAGACAGCGATCTACGAGCAGTACTTC	CSARDVLETAIYEQYF
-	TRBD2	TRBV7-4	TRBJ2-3	TGTGCCAGCAGCTTCCCGGGGCGGGGGGATCCAGATACGCAGTATTTT	CASSFPGRGDPDTQYF
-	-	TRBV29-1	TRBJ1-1	TGCAGCGTTGAGCGGGCCACGACTGAAGCTTTCTTT	CSVERATTEAFF
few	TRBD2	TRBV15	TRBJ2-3	TGTGCCACCAGCAGAGATAAGGGACTAGGGGGCACAGATACGCAGTATTTT	CATSRDKGLGGTDTQYF
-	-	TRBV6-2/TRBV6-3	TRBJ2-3	TGTGCCAGGAACCCCCTCACGAGCACAGATACGCAGTATTTT	CARNPLTSTDTQYF
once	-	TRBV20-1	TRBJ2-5	TGCAGTGCTCCTTCGGCGGAGACCCAGTACTTC	CSAPSAETQYF
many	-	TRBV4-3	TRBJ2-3	TGCGCCAGCAGCCAGCGGAGATCTGGCACAGATACGCAGTATTTT	CASSQRRSGTDTQYF
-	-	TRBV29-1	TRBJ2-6	TGCAGCGTTGAATTCCAACAGGGTTTGGGGGCCAACGTCCTGACTTTC	CSVEFQQGLGANVLTF
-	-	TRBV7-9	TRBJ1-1	TGTGCCAGCAGCTTTCGGGGGGGGCCTAATGAAGCTTTCTTT	CASSFRGGPNEAFF
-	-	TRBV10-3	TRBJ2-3	TGTGCCATCAGTGAGTTAGATACGCAGTATTTT	CAISELDTQYF
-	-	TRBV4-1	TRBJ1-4	TGCGCCAGCAGCCAAGTTCCCCTAGGTAGTCCGCATGAAAAACTGTTTTTT	CASSQVPLGSPHEKLFF
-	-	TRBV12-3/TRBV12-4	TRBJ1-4	TGTGCCAGCAGCTCCCAGGGAGATGGTACTGAAAAACTGTTTTTT	CASSSQGDGTEKLFF
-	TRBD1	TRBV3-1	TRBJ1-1	TGTGCCAGCAGCCAAGGAACAGGGGGCAGGGGCATTGAAGCTTTCTTT	CASSQGTGGRGIEAFF
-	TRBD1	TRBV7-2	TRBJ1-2	TGTGCCAGCAGCCTCCGACAGGGGGCGCAGGGCGACTATGGCTACACCTTC	CASSLRQGAQGDYGYTF
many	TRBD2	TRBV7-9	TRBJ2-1	TGTGCCAGCAGCACCTTAGCGGGGGGGCCCTACAATGAGCAGTTCTTC	CASSTLAGGPYNEQFF
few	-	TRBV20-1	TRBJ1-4	TGCAGTGCTAGTGGCGGGGAAAAACTGTTTTTT	CSASGGEKLFF
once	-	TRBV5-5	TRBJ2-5	TGTGCCAGCAGCCCAACGCCGGGCCAGTTCCAAGAGACCCAGTACTTC	CASSPTPGQFQETQYF
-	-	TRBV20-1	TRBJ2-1	TGCAGTGCTAGAAGCCAGACACATGAGCAGTTCTTC	CSARSQTHEQFF
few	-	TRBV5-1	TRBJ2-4	TGCGCCAGCAGCTCAGCAGGCGACCAGTACTTC	CASSSAGDQYF
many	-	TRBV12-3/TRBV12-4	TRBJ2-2	TGTGCCAGCAGTTTTGGGAACACCGGGGAGCTGTTTTTT	CASSFGNTGELFF
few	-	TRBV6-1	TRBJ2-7	TGTGCCAGCGGGGAGAGAGATAGGTCCTACGAGCAGTACTTC	CASGERDRSYEQYF
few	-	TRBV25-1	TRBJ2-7	TGTGCCAGCAGTGCAGGTAACGCCCGACCCTTTGGAGGGGAGCAGTACTTC	CASSAGNARPFGGEQYF
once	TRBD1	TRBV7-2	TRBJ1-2	TGTGCCAGCAGCATTAGCCCCACCGGGACAGACTATGGCTACACCTTC	CASSISPTGTDYGYTF
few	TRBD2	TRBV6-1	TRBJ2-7	TGTGCCAGCAACCAGCGGGGGGTTACCTACGAGCAGTACTTC	CASNQRGVTYEQYF
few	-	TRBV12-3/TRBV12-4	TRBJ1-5	TGTGCCAGCAGTTTTAGCGTTAGCAATCAGCCCCAGCATTTT	CASSFSVSNQPQHF
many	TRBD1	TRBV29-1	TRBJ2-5	TGCAGCGTTGAAAGGGGACAGGGGGACCAGTACTTC	CSVERGQGDQYF
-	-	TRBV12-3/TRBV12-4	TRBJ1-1	TGTGCCAGCAGTTTAGCGGGGGGCGGGAGCACTGAAGCTTTCTTT	CASSLAGGGSTEAFF
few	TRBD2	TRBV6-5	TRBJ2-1	TGTGCCAGCAGTTTGACCGGGACTAGCGGGGCCAGCTCCTACAATGAGCAGTTCTTC	CASSLTGTSGASSYNEQFF
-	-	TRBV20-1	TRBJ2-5	TGCAGTGCTAGAGTTTTGGGCGCAATTCAAGAGACCCAGTACTTC	CSARVLGAIQETQYF
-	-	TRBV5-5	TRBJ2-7	TGTGCCAGCAGCTTGTCCAACCAAGAAACCTACGAGCAGTACTTC	CASSLSNQETYEQYF
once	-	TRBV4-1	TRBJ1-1	TGCGCCAGCAGCCAAGTTGGCAGGATGGAAGCTTTCTTT	CASSQVGRMEAFF
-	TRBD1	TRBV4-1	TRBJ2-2	TGCGCCTGCAGCCCAAACAGGGGGGAGGTAAACGGGGAGCTGTTTTTT	CACSPNRGEVNGELFF
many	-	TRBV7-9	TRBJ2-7	TGTGCCAGCAGCTTAACGTCGACGGGAGAGCAGTACTTC	CASSLTSTGEQYF
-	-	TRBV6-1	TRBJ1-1	TGTGCCAGCAGTGAAGCTGGAGAGGCCGCCGCGAGGGGAGCTTTCTTT	CASSEAGEAAARGAFF
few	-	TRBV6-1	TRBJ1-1	TGTGCCAGCAGTGAAATCGGAGGAATGAACACTGAAGCTTTCTTT	CASSEIGGMNTEAFF
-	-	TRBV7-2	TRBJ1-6	TGTGCCAGCAGCTATACAACTTTAGGGGGAGACGGAAATTCACCCCTCCACTTT	CASSYTTLGGDGNSPLHF
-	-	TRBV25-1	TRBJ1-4	TGTGCCAGCAGGACAACAGGCGACGCGCTGTTTTTT	CASRTTGDALFF
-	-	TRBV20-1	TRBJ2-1	TGCAGTGCGGCGGACAGCTACAATGTGCAGTTCTTC	CSAADSYNVQFF
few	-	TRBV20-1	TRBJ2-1	TGCAGTGCTAGCGTGGGGGCCGTAGGGGAGCAGTTCTTC	CSASVGAVGEQFF
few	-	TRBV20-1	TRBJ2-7	TGCAGTGCCGCGAGGGACGGATCCTACGAGCAGTACTTC	CSAARDGSYEQYF
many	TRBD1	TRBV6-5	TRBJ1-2	TGTGCCAGCAGTTTAACCGGGACAGGGAACTATGGCTACACCTTC	CASSLTGTGNYGYTF
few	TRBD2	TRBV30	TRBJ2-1	TGTGCTCGTACCGGGGGGGCCCACAATGAGCAGTTCTTC	CARTGGAHNEQFF